Listed below are T cell receptor beta chains from one sample, sequenced in a study of cytomegalovirus exposure and HLA in healthy donors. Profiled with immunoSEQ multiplex PCR; TCRdb holds only in-frame clones, not every one. The data contain about 120,000 clones, roughly 63% of them seen just once; the ten biggest clones take up less than 12%. Sequencing was performed on PBMCs. These receptors were collected from a middle-aged man in good health and CMV-seropositive. Both conserved end residues are part of each CDR3. D genes are given only for firm matches. Expanded clones get a size class; other rows say once, few or many, or leave the size out.

j_call,clone_size,d_call,v_call,cdr3_aa,cdr3_nt
TRBJ2-3,few,TRBD1,TRBV7-8,CASSPGGRQGADTQYF,TGTGCCAGCAGCCCTGGAGGTCGACAGGGCGCAGATACGCAGTATTTT
TRBJ1-1,.,.,TRBV7-9,CASSLGQVYTEAFF,TGTGCCAGCAGCTTAGGACAGGTCTACACTGAAGCTTTCTTT
TRBJ2-3,.,.,TRBV7-9,CASSRTGLDTQYF,TGTGCCAGCAGCCGCACAGGGCTGGATACGCAGTATTTT
TRBJ2-1,few,TRBD2,TRBV6-4,CASSERGGKGEQFF,TGTGCCAGCAGTGAACGGGGGGGCAAAGGGGAGCAGTTCTTC
TRBJ1-3,.,.,TRBV4-2,CASSQDQAGNTIYF,TGTGCCAGCAGCCAAGATCAGGCTGGAAACACCATATATTTT
TRBJ2-2,.,.,TRBV5-6,CASSFGGGTGELFF,TGTGCCAGCAGCTTCGGGGGTGGCACCGGGGAGCTGTTTTTT
TRBJ1-1,.,.,TRBV7-9,CASSTQGIGNTEAFF,TGTGCCAGCAGCACCCAGGGTATAGGGAACACTGAAGCTTTCTTT
TRBJ1-1,.,.,TRBV6-1,CASSEEAWRAFF,TGTGCCAGCAGTGAAGAAGCGTGGCGAGCTTTCTTT
TRBJ1-2,.,TRBD1,TRBV5-1,CASSFFAGPGQGGYTF,TGCGCCAGCAGCTTCTTTGCCGGTCCGGGACAGGGGGGCTACACCTTC
TRBJ1-2,.,TRBD1,TRBV6-1,CASSLQGMYGYTF,TGTGCCAGCAGTCTACAGGGGATGTATGGCTACACCTTC
TRBJ1-1,.,.,TRBV29-1,CSVEDLRQGQGNTEAFF,TGCAGCGTTGAAGATCTTCGGCAGGGTCAGGGGAACACTGAAGCTTTCTTT
TRBJ1-2,.,TRBD1,TRBV6-5,CASKGDRAFYGYTF,TGTGCAAGCAAGGGAGACAGGGCGTTCTATGGCTACACCTTC
TRBJ1-2,few,TRBD1,TRBV19,CASSILGQGTDGYTF,TGTGCCAGTAGTATATTGGGACAGGGGACTGATGGCTACACCTTC
TRBJ1-2,once,.,TRBV7-9,CASSPPAGGVGYGYTF,TGTGCCAGCAGCCCGCCCGCAGGAGGTGTAGGCTATGGCTACACCTTC
TRBJ2-2,few,.,TRBV18,CASSPPASGTNTGELFF,TGTGCCAGCTCACCACCGGCAAGCGGAACGAACACCGGGGAGCTGTTTTTT
TRBJ1-2,few,.,TRBV6-5,CASSYAQGDGYTF,TGTGCCAGCAGTTACGCACAGGGTGATGGCTACACCTTC
TRBJ1-1,few,TRBD1,TRBV7-8,CASSLARVRDRHMNTEAFF,TGTGCCAGCAGCTTAGCTCGTGTCCGGGACAGACACATGAACACTGAAGCTTTCTTT
TRBJ1-5,once,TRBD1,TRBV7-2,CASSLVGGSDQPQHF,TGTGCCAGCAGCTTAGTAGGGGGCTCGGATCAGCCCCAGCATTTT
TRBJ1-5,.,.,TRBV5-6,CASSLVGSGNQPQHF,TGTGCCAGCAGCTTGGTGGGGAGCGGCAATCAGCCCCAGCATTTT
TRBJ2-7,.,.,TRBV6-6,CASSRTVSYEQYF,TGTGCCAGCAGCCGGACAGTTTCCTACGAGCAGTACTTC
TRBJ2-7,few,TRBD2,TRBV19,CASKTSGTYEQYF,TGTGCCAGTAAGACTAGCGGGACCTACGAGCAGTACTTC
TRBJ1-2,once,.,TRBV10-3,CAISESGRLRVSYGYTF,TGTGCCATCAGTGAGTCCGGGAGACTCAGGGTCAGCTATGGCTACACCTTC
TRBJ1-1,.,TRBD1,TRBV7-3,CASSLGTGVSEAFF,TGTGCCAGCAGCTTAGGGACAGGGGTCTCTGAAGCTTTCTTT
TRBJ1-5,.,TRBD1,TRBV5-1,CASSLEGTVDQPQHF,TGCGCCAGCAGCTTGGAAGGGACAGTCGATCAGCCCCAGCATTTT
TRBJ1-1,few,TRBD1,TRBV11-2,CASSWTGDTEAFF,TGTGCCAGCAGTTGGACAGGGGACACTGAAGCTTTCTTT
TRBJ2-5,.,TRBD1,TRBV6-5,CASSYSTGGFVTQYF,TGTGCCAGCAGTTACTCGACAGGGGGTTTCGTGACCCAGTACTTC
TRBJ1-5,.,.,TRBV2,CASSVHGGAGQPQHF,TGTGCCAGCAGTGTTCACGGCGGTGCGGGGCAGCCCCAGCATTTT
TRBJ2-1,.,TRBD1,TRBV7-7,CASSPGTGGYNEQFF,TGTGCCAGCAGCCCGGGGACAGGGGGCTACAATGAGCAGTTCTTC
TRBJ2-1,few,.,TRBV6-1,CASSDLGTRRGNEQFF,TGTGCCAGCAGTGACCTCGGGACTCGGCGGGGCAATGAGCAGTTCTTC
TRBJ2-7,.,TRBD1,TRBV6-1,CASSEGEDRGYEQYF,TGTGCCAGCAGTGAAGGCGAGGACAGGGGATACGAGCAGTACTTC